One sample yielded the 27 T cell receptor beta chains listed below, sequenced in a study of shared clonotypes between healthy human individuals. Using immunoSEQ multiplex PCR, the repertoire was profiled, and TCRdb retains in-frame clones only, with some absent. The sample shows under 1,900,000 clones, just under 99% of them seen only once. The sample was naive CD4+ T cells sorted from blood. The subset is: CD45RA+ positively selected. The receptors shown here come from a man in his thirties or forties in good health.

This chain links TRBV5-4 with TRBJ1-5; TRBD1 aligns across 9 bases. CDR3 length equals 15 residues. CDR1 is SGHNT, CDR2 YYREEE, per germline (reference sequence). With V trimmed by 4 bases and J by 3 bases, 5 bases remained unmatched. This CDR3 reads CASSAGTGNNQPQHF. CDR3 DNA: TGTGCCAGCAGCGCCGGGACAGGGAACAATCAGCCCCAGCATTTT.

The rearrangement uses TRBV29-1 and TRBJ2-3; D is undetermined. The CDR3 length is 11 residues. In germline, CDR1 is SQVTM, CDR2 ANQGSEA. V lost 6 bases, J lost 4 bases, and 8 bases lay in between. In DNA form, the CDR3 reads TGCAGCGTACTCCGATCAGATACGCAGTATTTT. It yields the protein CSVLRSDTQYF.

In this sample, this clone turned up once. The rearrangement links TRBV5-1 to TRBJ2-5; D might be TRBD2 (6 bases). Deletions cut 3 bases from V and 5 bases from J, with 14 bases between. The CDR3 has 14 amino acids. Looked up from germline, CDR1 is SGHRS and CDR2 is YFSETQ. As DNA, the CDR3 is TGCGCCAGCAGCTCCGGACGGGAGAGGGAGACCCAGTACTTC. It translates to CASSSGRERETQYF.

The chain joins TRBV19 to TRBJ2-1; 14 nucleotides align to TRBD2. Germline V CDR1 and CDR2: LNHDA, SQIVND (reference sequence). With V trimmed by 6 bases and J by 15 bases, 13 bases remained unmatched. The CDR3 totals 15 residues. This CDR3 is CASSNRQTSGRATFF. The DNA of the CDR3 is TGTGCCAGTAGCAACCGGCAGACTAGCGGGAGGGCCACGTTCTTC.

As regards this clone: This sample includes further DNA sequences coding for the same CDR3. The J gene is TRBJ2-2, the V gene TRBV5-1, with D possibly matching TRBD2 (6 bases). This CDR3 has 14 amino acids. V was cut by 5 bases and J by 5 bases, with 13 bases left in between. Germline V lookup: CDR1 SGHRS, CDR2 YFSETQ. The chain's CDR3 is CASRSGRGTGELFF. CDR3 DNA sequence: TGCGCCAGCAGGTCCGGGAGAGGGACCGGGGAGCTGTTTTTT.

The rearrangement joins TRBV18 to TRBJ1-1, with TRBD1 matching 11 bases. Germline-derived CDR1 and CDR2 are KGHSH and LQKENI. The CDR3 length is 16 residues. Trimming at V came to 4 bases and at J to 5 bases, leaving 9 bases not matched to a gene. For the CDR3, the DNA is TGTGCCAGCTCACGACGGAACGGACAGGGGGCAACTGAAGCTTTCTTT. This encodes CASSRRNGQGATEAFF.

The chain's CDR3 is CAISESREGHTGELFF. CDR3 in DNA: TGTGCCATCAGTGAGTCCCGGGAGGGCCACACCGGGGAGCTGTTTTTT. This sequence joins TRBV10-3 and TRBJ2-2; TRBD2 aligns across 8 bases. Trimming cost V 0 bases and J 3 bases; bases outside gene matches: 3. CDR1 is ENHRY and CDR2 is SYGVKD in the germline V gene. CDR3 length equals 16 residues.

The rearrangement uses TRBV25-1 and TRBJ2-7; D may be TRBD2 (7 bases). V gave up 3 bases and J gave up 0 bases, with 18 bases separating them. Looked up from germline, CDR1 is MGHDK and CDR2 is SYGVNS. The length of the CDR3 is 17 residues. In nucleotides, the CDR3 is TGTGCCAGCAGTGACCTAGCGGAGGTGGGGGCCTCCTACGAGCAGTACTTC. It encodes CASSDLAEVGASYEQYF.

The rearrangement uses TRBV19 and TRBJ2-2, with D possibly TRBD1 on 5 matching bases. Per the germline V gene, CDR1 is LNHDA and CDR2 is SQIVND (reference sequence). CDR3 length equals 15 residues. V lost 3 bases and J 0 bases, leaving 8 bases between the germline ends. This CDR3 reads CASSMGRANTGELFF. CDR3 bases: TGTGCCAGTAGTATGGGCAGGGCGAACACCGGGGAGCTGTTTTTT.

This chain uses TRBV9 with TRBJ2-5; D gene uncertain. The germline V and J ends were trimmed by 1 base and 5 bases, with 15 bases remaining between them. The germline V gene encodes CDR1 SGDLS and CDR2 YYNGEE. This CDR3 contains 15 residues. In DNA form, the CDR3 reads TGTGCCAGCAGCGTAAACCCCCTAGGTGAGGAGACCCAGTACTTC. Its protein product is CASSVNPLGEETQYF.

This chain uses TRBV14 with TRBJ2-7; possible D gene TRBD2, 5 bases. Trimming removed 4 bases from V and 0 bases from J, with 19 bases in between. CDR1 and CDR2 (germline): SGHDN, FVKESK. The CDR3 spans 17 residues. As DNA, the CDR3 is TGTGCCAGCAGCCTAAGGTCAGTTCGGGAAAGCTCCTACGAGCAGTACTTC. This sequence encodes CASSLRSVRESSYEQYF.

This chain connects TRBV5-6 to TRBJ2-1, with D perhaps matching TRBD2 (5 bases). V lost 1 base, J lost 12 bases, and 11 bases lay in between. This CDR3 is built from 12 residues. Germline lookup yields CDR1 SGHDT and CDR2 YYEEEE. The chain's CDR3 is CASSLPELGQFF. For the CDR3, the DNA is TGTGCCAGCAGCTTGCCGGAACTAGGGCAGTTCTTC.

The rearrangement joins TRBV6-6 to TRBJ2-3; weak D call: TRBD2 (5 bases). The CDR3 spans 12 residues. Germline V lookup: CDR1 MNHNY, CDR2 SVGAGI (reference sequence). Trimming stripped 8 bases from V and 5 bases from J, with 11 bases between. CDR3 sequence reads: CASDPGIDTQYF. CDR3 sequence (DNA): TGTGCCAGCGATCCCGGGATAGATACGCAGTATTTT.

The chain has TRBV18 and TRBJ2-1; D may correspond to TRBD1 or TRBD2 (5 bases each). CDR1 is KGHSH, CDR2 LQKENI, per germline. Trimming stripped 5 bases from V and 10 bases from J, with 12 bases between. This CDR3 spans 12 amino acids. The CDR3: CASSSTGTEQFF. The CDR3 coding sequence is TGTGCCAGCTCATCAACCGGGACCGAGCAGTTCTTC.

The chain employs TRBV7-9 and TRBJ2-2, with 9 bases matching TRBD2. After removal of 5 bases from V and 5 bases from J, the junction contained 6 bases not matched to a gene. CDR1 is SEHNR and CDR2 is FQNEAQ in the germline V gene (reference sequence). This CDR3 comprises 15 residues. The CDR3, as DNA: TGTGCCAGCAGCCCAGCGGGAGGATTTACCGGGGAGCTGTTTTTT. It encodes CASSPAGGFTGELFF.

V gene TRBV6-4 combines with J gene TRBJ2-1; TRBD1 might be the D (5 bases). Germline values: CDR1 MRHNA, CDR2 SNTAGT. V gave up 2 bases and J gave up 12 bases, with 11 bases separating them. The CDR3 sequence is 12 residues long. The CDR3 loop is CASSDPQGSQFF. DNA for the CDR3: TGTGCCAGCAGTGACCCCCAGGGTTCGCAGTTCTTC.

This rearrangement joins TRBV27 to TRBJ2-3, with 9 nucleotides matching TRBD1. This CDR3 has 17 residues. V lost 1 base to trimming and J lost 2 bases; unmatched junction nucleotides: 7. CDR1 and CDR2 from the germline V gene are MNHEY and SMNVEV (reference sequence). CDR3 bases: TGTGCCAGCAGTTTATTAACAGGGACAGGGACCACAGATACGCAGTATTTT. It specifies CASSLLTGTGTTDTQYF.

The gene calls are TRBV2 and TRBJ2-3; D gene unclear. V lost 0 bases to trimming and J lost 6 bases, with 10 bases between them. Germline V gives CDR1 SNHLY, CDR2 FYNNEI. The CDR3 consists of 14 residues. Here the CDR3 DNA reads TGTGCCAGCAGTGAAGCTCCACCGCCCGATACGCAGTATTTT. Its protein is CASSEAPPPDTQYF.

This chain links TRBV18 with TRBJ1-1, with TRBD1 matching 7 bases. V dropped 7 bases and J dropped 0; count of bases not matched to a gene: 8. This CDR3 is built from 15 residues. CDR1 is KGHSH, CDR2 LQKENI, per germline. The CDR3 loop is CASFTGDRMNTEAFF. The CDR3 nucleotides read TGTGCCAGCTTCACAGGGGACCGGATGAACACTGAAGCTTTCTTT.

This chain links TRBV5-1 with TRBJ2-3; 7 nucleotides line up with TRBD1. The CDR3 extends over 14 amino acids. Germline CDR1 SGHRS, CDR2 YFSETQ. V shed 4 bases, J shed 6 bases, and the junction held 8 bases outside the gene matches. CDR3 loop: CASSMEGGADTQYF. CDR3 coding DNA: TGCGCCAGCAGCATGGAAGGGGGCGCGGATACGCAGTATTTT.

The V call is TRBV11-2, the J call TRBJ2-7, with 8 bases that match TRBD1. V was clipped by 5 bases and J by 0 bases; unmatched bases: 9. The germline V gene encodes CDR1 SGHAT and CDR2 FQNNGV. The CDR3 is 16 amino acids. DNA of the CDR3: TGTGCCAGCAGCCGCCGGGACAGGTTTACCTCCTACGAGCAGTACTTC. It specifies CASSRRDRFTSYEQYF.

The chain joins TRBV29-1 to TRBJ2-3, with 8 bases fitting TRBD2. The CDR3 is 16 amino acids. In germline, CDR1 is SQVTM, CDR2 ANQGSEA. V was pared by 0 bases and J by 5 bases, with 10 bases of the junction left unmatched. The CDR3 coding sequence is TGCAGCGTTGAAGATCGGGATAGCGGGGTCAAAGATACGCAGTATTTT. It yields the protein CSVEDRDSGVKDTQYF.

The chain has TRBV7-2 and TRBJ1-4; D is ambiguous. V was trimmed by 6 bases and J by 4 bases, leaving 9 bases between them. The CDR3 is 13 amino acids. CDR1 is SGHTA and CDR2 is FQGNSA in the germline V gene. The CDR3 is CASRTGVNEKLFF. The CDR3, as DNA: TGTGCCAGCAGAACGGGAGTTAATGAAAAACTGTTTTTT.

This clone was recorded once. CDR3 protein: CASRDRDRSGQPQHF. DNA for the CDR3: TGTGCCAGCAGGGACCGGGACAGGTCCGGTCAGCCCCAGCATTTT. J is TRBJ1-5 and V is TRBV2, with 8 nucleotides matching TRBD1. The CDR3 is 15 residues long. The germline gives CDR1 SNHLY, CDR2 FYNNEI. The V gene end was trimmed by 6 bases and the J gene end by 6 bases; junction bases not matched to a gene: 10. The variable domain in full, with the rest retrieved from reference TRBV2 and TRBJ1-5, is EPEVTQTPSHQVTQMGQEVILRCVPISNHLYFYWYRQILGQKVEFLVSFYNNEISEKSEIFDDQFSVERPDGSNFTLKIRSTKLEDSAMYFCASRDRDRSGQPQHFGDGTRLSIL.

DNA for the CDR3: TGTGCCTGGAGTCCAACAATCTACGAGCAGTACTTC. Its translation is CAWSPTIYEQYF. The gene calls are TRBV30 and TRBJ2-7; D is ambiguous. With 2 bases removed from V and 3 bases from J, the gap between germline ends came to 8 bases. Germline CDR1 is GTSNPN and CDR2 is SVGIG (reference sequence). The CDR3 covers 12 residues.

The chain combines TRBV11-2 with TRBJ2-3; 7 bases fit TRBD1. The CDR3 extends over 16 amino acids. Trimming took 3 bases from V and 0 from J; bases not matched to a gene: 6. CDR1 is SGHAT and CDR2 is FQNNGV in the germline V gene. DNA of the CDR3: TGTGCCAGCAGCTTGGACCAGGGACAGAGCACAGATACGCAGTATTTT. As protein: CASSLDQGQSTDTQYF.

J is TRBJ1-5 and V is TRBV7-9; D remains unclear. The germline gives CDR1 SEHNR, CDR2 FQNEAQ (reference sequence). V dropped 1 base and J dropped 4 bases, with 23 bases sitting between them. This CDR3 is 19 amino acids long. In DNA, the CDR3 is TGTGCCAGCAGCTTAGTCTGGGGTACGGAGGCGGTCGGGAATCAGCCCCAGCATTTT. Protein product: CASSLVWGTEAVGNQPQHF.